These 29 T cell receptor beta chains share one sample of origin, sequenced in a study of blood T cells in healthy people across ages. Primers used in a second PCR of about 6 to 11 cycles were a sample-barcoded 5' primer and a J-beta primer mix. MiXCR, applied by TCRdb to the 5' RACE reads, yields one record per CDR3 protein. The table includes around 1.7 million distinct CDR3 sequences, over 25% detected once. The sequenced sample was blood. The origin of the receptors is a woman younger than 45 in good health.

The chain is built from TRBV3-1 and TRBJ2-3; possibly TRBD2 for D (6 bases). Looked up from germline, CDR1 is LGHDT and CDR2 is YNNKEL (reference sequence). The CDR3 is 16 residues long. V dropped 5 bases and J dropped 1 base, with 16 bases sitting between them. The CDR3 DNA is TGTGCCAGCAGCAGCGTTGGGGCTAGCGGCACAGATACGCAGTATTTT. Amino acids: CASSSVGASGTDTQYF.

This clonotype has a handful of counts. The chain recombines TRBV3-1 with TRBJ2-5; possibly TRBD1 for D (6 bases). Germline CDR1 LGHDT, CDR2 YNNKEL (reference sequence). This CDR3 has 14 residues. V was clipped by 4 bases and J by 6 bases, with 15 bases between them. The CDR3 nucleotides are TGTGCCAGCAGCCTGCTGGGGGCGGATAAGACCCAGTACTTC. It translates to CASSLLGADKTQYF.

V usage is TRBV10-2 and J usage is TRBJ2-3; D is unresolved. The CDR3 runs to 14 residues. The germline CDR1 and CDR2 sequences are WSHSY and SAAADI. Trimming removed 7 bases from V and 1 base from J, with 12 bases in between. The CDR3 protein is CASTTRLGTDTQYF. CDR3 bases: TGCGCCAGCACGACCCGGCTTGGCACAGATACGCAGTATTTT.

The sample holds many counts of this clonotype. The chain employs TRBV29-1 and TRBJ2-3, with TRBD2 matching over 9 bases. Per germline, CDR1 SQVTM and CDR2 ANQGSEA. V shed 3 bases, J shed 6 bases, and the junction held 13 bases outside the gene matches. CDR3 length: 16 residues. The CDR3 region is CSVDRSAGGPSDTQYF. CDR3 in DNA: TGCAGCGTTGATCGTAGCGCGGGAGGGCCTTCGGATACGCAGTATTTT.

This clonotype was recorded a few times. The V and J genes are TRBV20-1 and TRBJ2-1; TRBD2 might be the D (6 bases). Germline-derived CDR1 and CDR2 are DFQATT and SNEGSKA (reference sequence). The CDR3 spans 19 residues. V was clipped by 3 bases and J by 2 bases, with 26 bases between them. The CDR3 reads CSASGGASATYPTYNEQFF. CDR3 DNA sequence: TGCAGTGCTAGTGGCGGGGCTAGCGCTACATACCCGACCTACAATGAGCAGTTCTTC.

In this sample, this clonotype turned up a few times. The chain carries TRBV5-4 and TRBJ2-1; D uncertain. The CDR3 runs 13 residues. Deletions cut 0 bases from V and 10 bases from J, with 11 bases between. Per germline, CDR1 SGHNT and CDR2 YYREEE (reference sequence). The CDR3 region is CASSLAEEAEQFF. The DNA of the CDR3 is TGTGCCAGCAGCTTGGCCGAGGAAGCAGAGCAGTTCTTC. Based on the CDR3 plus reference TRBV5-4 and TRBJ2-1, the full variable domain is ETGVTQSPTHLIKTRGQQVTLRCSSQSGHNTVSWYQQALGQGPQFIFQYYREEENGRGNFPPRFSGLQFPNYSSELNVNALELDDSALYLCASSLAEEAEQFFGPGTRLTVL.

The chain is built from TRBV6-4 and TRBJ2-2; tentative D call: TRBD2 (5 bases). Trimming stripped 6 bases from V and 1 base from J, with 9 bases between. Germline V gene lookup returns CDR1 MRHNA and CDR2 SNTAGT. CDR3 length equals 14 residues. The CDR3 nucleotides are TGTGCCAGCAGCCTTACTAGGAACACCGGGGAGCTGTTTTTT. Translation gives CASSLTRNTGELFF.

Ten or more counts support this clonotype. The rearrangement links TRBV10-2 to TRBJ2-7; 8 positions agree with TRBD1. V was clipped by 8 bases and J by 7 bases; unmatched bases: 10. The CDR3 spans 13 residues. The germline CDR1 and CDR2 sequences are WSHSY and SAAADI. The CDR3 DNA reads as TGCGCCAGCCAGGGGACAGGCCTCCTGGAGCAGTACTTC. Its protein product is CASQGTGLLEQYF.

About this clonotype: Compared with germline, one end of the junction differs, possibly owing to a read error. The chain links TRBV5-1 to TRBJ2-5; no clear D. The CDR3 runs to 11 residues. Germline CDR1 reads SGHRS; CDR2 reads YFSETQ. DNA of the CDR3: TGCGCCGGCAGCTTACAAGAGACCCAGTACTTC. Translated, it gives CAGSLQETQYF.

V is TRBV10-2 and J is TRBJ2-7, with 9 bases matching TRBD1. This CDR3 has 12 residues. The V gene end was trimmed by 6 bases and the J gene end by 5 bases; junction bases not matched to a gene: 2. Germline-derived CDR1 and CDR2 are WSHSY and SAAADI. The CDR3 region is CASRGQGNEQYF. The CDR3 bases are TGCGCCAGCAGGGGACAGGGAAACGAGCAGTACTTC.

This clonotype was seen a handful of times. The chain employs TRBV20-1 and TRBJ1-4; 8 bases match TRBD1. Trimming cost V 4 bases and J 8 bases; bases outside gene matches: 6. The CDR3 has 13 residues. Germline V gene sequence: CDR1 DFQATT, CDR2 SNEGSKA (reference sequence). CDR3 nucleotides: TGCAGTGCTACTGGACAGGGAGACGAAAAACTGTTTTTT. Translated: CSATGQGDEKLFF.

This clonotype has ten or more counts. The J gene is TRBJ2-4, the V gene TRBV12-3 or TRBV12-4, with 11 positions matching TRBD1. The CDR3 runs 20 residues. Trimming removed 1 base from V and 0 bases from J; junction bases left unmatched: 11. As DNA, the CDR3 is TGTGCCAGCAGTTTAGGTCGGGACAGGGGGTTTAGAATAGCCAAAAACATTCAGTACTTC. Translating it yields CASSLGRDRGFRIAKNIQYF.

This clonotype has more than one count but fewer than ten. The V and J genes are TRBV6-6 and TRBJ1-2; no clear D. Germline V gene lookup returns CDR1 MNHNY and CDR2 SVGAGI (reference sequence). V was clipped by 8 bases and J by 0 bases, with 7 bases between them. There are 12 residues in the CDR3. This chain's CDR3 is CASVRPNYGYTF. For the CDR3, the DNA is TGTGCCAGCGTCAGGCCTAACTATGGCTACACCTTC.

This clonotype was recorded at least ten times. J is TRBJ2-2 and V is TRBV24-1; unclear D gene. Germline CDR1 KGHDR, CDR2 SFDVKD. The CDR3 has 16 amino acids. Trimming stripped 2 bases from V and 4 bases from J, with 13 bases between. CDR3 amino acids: CATSDSGRGGTGELFF. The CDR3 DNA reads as TGTGCCACCAGTGATTCCGGACGAGGTGGCACCGGGGAGCTGTTTTTT.

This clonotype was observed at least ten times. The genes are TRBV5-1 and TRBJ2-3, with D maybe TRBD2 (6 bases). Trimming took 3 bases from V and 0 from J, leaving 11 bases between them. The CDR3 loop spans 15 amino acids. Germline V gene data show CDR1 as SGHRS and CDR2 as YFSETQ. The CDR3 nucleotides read TGCGCCAGCAGCTCGAGGGCGGGGAGCACAGATACGCAGTATTTT. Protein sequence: CASSSRAGSTDTQYF.

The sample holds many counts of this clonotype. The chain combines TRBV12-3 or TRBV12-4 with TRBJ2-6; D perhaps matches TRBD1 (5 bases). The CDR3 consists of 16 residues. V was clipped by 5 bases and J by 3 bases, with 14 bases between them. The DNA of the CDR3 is TGTGCCAGCAGTCTATCAGGGTTGGGTGGGGCCAACGTCCTGACTTTC. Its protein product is CASSLSGLGGANVLTF.

CDR3 region: CATSGGSPSSYNEQFF. The CDR3 DNA sequence: TGTGCCACCAGTGGCGGGAGCCCAAGCTCCTACAATGAGCAGTTCTTC. The chain is built from TRBV24-1 and TRBJ2-1; 7 bases map to TRBD2. CDR1 is KGHDR and CDR2 is SFDVKD in the germline V gene. This CDR3 is 16 amino acids long. J lost 0 bases, V lost 5 bases, and 6 bases had no gene match.

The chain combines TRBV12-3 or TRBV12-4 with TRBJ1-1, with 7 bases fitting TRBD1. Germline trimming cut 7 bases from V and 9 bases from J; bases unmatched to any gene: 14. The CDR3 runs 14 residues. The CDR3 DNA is TGTGCCAGCACCTTGGGTTGGACAGGAGGCAAAGCTTTCTTT. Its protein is CASTLGWTGGKAFF.

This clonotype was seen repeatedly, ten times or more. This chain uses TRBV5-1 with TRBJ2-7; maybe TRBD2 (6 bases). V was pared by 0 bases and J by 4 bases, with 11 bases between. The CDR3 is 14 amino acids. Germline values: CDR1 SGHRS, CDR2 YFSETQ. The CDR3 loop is CASSLEGAGYEQYF. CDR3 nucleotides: TGCGCCAGCAGCTTGGAAGGGGCGGGATACGAGCAGTACTTC.

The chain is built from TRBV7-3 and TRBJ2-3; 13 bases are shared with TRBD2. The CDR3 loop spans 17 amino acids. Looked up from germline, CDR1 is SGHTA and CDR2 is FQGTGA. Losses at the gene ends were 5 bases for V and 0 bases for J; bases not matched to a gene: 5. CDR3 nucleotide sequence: TGTGCCAGCAGCGAATCGACTAGCGGGGGGAGCACAGATACGCAGTATTTT. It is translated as CASSESTSGGSTDTQYF.

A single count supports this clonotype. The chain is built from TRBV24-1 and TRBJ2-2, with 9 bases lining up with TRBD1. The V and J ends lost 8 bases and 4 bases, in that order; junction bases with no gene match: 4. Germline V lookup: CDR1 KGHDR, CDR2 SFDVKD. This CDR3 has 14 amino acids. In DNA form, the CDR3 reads TGTGCCACCACCGGGACAGGGACCACCGGGGAGCTGTTTTTT. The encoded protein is CATTGTGTTGELFF.

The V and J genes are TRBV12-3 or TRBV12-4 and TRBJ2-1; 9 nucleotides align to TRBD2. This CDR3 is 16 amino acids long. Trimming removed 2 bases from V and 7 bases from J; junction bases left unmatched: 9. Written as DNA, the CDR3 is TGTGCCAGCAGTTTACCTAGCGGGATAGGGGGAAATGAGCAGTTCTTC. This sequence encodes CASSLPSGIGGNEQFF.

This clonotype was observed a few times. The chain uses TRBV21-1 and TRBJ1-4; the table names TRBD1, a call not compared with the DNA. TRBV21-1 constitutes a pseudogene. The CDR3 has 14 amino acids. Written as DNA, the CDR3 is TGTGCCAGCAGCATGCAGGGGGCCAAAGAAAAACTGTTTTTT. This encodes CASSMQGAKEKLFF.

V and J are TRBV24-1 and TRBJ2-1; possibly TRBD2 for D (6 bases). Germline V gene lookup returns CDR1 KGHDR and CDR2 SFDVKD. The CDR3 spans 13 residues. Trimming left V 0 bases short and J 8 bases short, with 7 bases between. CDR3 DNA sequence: TGTGCCACCAGTGATTTGAGGGAGGATGAGCAGTTCTTC. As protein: CATSDLREDEQFF.

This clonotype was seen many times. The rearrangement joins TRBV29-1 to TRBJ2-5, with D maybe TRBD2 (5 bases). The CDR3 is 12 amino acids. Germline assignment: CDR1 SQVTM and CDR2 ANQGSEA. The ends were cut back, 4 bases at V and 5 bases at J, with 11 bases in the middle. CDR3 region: CSVVYSGETQYF. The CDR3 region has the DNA TGCAGCGTTGTTTATTCGGGGGAGACCCAGTACTTC.

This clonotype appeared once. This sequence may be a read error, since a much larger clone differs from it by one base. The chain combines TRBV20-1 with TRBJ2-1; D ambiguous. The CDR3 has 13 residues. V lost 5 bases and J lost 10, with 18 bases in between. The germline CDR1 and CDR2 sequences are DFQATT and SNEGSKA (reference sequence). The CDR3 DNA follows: TGCAGTGCTCTTGTCGGCCGCTCCTACGAGCAGTTCTTC. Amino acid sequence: CSALVGRSYEQFF.

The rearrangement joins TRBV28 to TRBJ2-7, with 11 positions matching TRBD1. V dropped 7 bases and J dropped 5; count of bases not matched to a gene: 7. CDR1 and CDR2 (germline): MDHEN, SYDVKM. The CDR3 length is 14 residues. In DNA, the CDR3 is TGTGCCAGCACCGGACCGGGACAGGGGGACGAGCAGTACTTC. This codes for CASTGPGQGDEQYF.

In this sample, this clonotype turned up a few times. CDR3 residues: CASSPQSGLGLYEQYF. The CDR3 nucleotides read TGTGCCAGCAGTCCCCAGTCCGGACTCGGGCTTTACGAGCAGTACTTC. This sequence joins TRBV2 and TRBJ2-1; TRBD2 might be the D (5 bases). The J call may be mistaken, given a closer DNA end match to TRBJ2-7. Germline V lookup: CDR1 SNHLY, CDR2 FYNNEI. The length of the CDR3 is 16 residues.

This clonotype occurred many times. CDR3 protein: CSAGEGQGVRGYTF. In DNA form, the CDR3 reads TGCAGTGCTGGGGAAGGACAGGGGGTTCGTGGCTACACCTTC. The genes are TRBV20-1 and TRBJ1-2, with 10 bases fitting TRBD1. Per germline, CDR1 DFQATT and CDR2 SNEGSKA (reference sequence). V lost 5 bases, J lost 7 bases, and 10 bases stayed unmatched. CDR3 length: 14 amino acids.